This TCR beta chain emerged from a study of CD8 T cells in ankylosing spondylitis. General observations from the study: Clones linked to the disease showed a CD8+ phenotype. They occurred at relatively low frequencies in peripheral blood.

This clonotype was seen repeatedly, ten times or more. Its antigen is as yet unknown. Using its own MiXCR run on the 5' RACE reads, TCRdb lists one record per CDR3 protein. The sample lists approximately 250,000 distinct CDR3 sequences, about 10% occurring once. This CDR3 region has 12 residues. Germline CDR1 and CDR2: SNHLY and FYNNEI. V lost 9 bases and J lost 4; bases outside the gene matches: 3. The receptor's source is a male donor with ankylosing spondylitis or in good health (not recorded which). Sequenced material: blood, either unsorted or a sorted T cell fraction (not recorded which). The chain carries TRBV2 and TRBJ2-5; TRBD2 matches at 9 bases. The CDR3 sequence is CASGTSPETQYF. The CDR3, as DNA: TGTGCCAGTGGGACTAGCCCAGAGACCCAGTACTTC.